The TCR beta chain described here comes from a study of T cell responses to AZD1222 COVID-19 vaccine. The study, taken as a whole, reports: Clonal diversity was possibly underestimated, and the donors were mostly white British, with more females.

About this clone itself: What it recognizes is unknown.

The V end lost 0 bases, the J end lost 2 bases, and 8 bases lay between the germline ends. The CDR3 totals 14 residues. Germline V gene data show CDR1 as SGDLS and CDR2 as YYNGEE. Produced via immunoSEQ multiplex PCR; TCRdb's table is partial and in-frame only. The sample shows some 150,000 clones, around 83% of them seen only once. The chain employs TRBV9 and TRBJ2-5; the D is unclear. Sequenced material: peripheral blood, taken 28 days after the second AZD1222 dose. The sequence was collected from an adult who received the AZD1222 COVID-19 vaccine. The CDR3 DNA follows: TGTGCCAGCAGCGTAGAGGGCGTGCAAGAGACCCAGTACTTC. Its translation: CASSVEGVQETQYF.